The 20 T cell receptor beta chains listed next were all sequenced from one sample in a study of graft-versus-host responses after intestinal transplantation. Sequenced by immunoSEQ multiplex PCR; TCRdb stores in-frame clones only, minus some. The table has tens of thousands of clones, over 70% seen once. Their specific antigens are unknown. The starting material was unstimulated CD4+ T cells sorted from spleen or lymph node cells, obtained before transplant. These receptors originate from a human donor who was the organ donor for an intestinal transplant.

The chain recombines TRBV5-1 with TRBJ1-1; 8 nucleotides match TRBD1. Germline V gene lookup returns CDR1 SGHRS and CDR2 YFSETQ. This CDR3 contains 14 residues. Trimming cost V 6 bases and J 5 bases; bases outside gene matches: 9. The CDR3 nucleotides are TGCGCCAGCACCATTGGACAGGGAGGGACTGAAGCTTTCTTT. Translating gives CASTIGQGGTEAFF.

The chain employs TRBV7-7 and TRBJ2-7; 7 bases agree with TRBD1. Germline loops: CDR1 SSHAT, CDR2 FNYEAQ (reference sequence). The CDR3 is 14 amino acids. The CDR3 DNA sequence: TGTGCTAGCAGCTTACGCAGGGGGAATTACGAGCAGTACGTC. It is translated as CASSLRRGNYEQYV.

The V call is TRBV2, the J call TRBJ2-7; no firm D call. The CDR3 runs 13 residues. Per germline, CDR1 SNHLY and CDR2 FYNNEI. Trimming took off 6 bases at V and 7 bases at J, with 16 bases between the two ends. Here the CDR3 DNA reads TGTGCCAGCAGCCGGGCCCCAACGTGGGAGCAGTACGTC. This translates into CASSRAPTWEQYV.

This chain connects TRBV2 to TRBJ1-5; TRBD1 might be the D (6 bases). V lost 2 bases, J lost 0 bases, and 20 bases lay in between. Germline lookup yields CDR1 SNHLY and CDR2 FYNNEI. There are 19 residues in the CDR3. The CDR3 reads CASSEYPGAMGISNQPQHF. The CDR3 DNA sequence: TGTGCCAGCAGTGAATACCCAGGGGCAATGGGTATTAGCAATCAGCCCCAGCATTTT.

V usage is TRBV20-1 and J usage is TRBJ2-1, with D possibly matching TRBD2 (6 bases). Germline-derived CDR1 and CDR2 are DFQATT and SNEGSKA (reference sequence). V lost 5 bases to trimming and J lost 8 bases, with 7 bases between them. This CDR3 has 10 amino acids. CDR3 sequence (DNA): TGCAGTGCTTGGGGGGATGAGCAGTTCTTC. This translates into CSAWGDEQFF.

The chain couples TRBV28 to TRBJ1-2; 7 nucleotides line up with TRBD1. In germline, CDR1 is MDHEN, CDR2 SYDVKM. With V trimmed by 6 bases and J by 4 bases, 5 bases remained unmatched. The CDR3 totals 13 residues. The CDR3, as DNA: TGTGCCAGCAGCTGGGGACAGATCTATGGCTACACCTTC. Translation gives CASSWGQIYGYTF.

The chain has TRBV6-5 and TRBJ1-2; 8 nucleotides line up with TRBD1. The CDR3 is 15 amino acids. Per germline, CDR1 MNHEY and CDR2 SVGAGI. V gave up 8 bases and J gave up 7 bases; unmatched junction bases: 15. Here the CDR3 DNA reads TGTGCCAGCGGGAACGTCGGGACAGGAAAGGGTGGCTACACCTTC. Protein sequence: CASGNVGTGKGGYTF.

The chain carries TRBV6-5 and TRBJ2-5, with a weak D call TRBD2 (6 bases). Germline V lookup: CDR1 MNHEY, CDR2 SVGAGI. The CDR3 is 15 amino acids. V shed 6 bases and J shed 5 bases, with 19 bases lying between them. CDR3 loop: CASSRTGPRGETQYF. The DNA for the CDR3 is TGTGCCAGCAGCCGTACCGGGCCACGGGGGGAGACCCAGTACTTC.

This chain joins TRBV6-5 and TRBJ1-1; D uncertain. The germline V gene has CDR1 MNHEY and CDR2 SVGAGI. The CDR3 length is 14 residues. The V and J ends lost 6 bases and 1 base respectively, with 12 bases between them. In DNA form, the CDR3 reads TGTGCCAGCAGGGGCCCGGGAGCGAACACTGAAGCTTTCTTT. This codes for CASRGPGANTEAFF.

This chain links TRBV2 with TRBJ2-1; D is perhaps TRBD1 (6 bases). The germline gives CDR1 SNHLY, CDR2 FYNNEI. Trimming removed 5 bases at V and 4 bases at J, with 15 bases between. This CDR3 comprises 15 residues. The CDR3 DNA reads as TGTGCCAGCAGTAGGACAGCTCTTTCTTACAATGAGCAGTTCTTC. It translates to CASSRTALSYNEQFF.

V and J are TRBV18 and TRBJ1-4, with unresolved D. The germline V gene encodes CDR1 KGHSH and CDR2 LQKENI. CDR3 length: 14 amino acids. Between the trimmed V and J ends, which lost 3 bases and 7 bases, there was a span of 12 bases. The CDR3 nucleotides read TGTGCCAGCTCACCGAGGGTTCGAGGTGAAAAACTGTTTTTT. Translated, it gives CASSPRVRGEKLFF. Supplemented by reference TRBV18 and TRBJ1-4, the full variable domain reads NAGVMQNPRHLVRRRGQEARLRCSPMKGHSHVYWYRQLPEEGLKFMVYLQKENIIDESGMPKERFSAEFPKEGPSILRIQQVVRGDSAAYFCASSPRVRGEKLFFGSGTQLSVL.

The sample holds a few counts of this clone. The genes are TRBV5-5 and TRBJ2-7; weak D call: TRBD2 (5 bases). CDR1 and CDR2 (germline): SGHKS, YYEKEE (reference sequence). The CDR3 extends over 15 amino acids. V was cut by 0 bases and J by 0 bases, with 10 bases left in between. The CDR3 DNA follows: TGTGCCAGCAGCTTGGGTTTCGGGGTCTCCTACGAGCAGTACGTC. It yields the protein CASSLGFGVSYEQYV.

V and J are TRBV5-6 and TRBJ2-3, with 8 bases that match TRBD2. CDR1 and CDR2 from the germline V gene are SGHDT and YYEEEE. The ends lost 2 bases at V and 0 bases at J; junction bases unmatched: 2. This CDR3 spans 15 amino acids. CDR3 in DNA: TGTGCCAGCAGCTTCGGCGGGGGGAGCACAGATACGCAGTATTTT. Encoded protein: CASSFGGGSTDTQYF. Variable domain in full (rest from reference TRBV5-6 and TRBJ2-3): DAGVTQSPTHLIKTRGQQVTLRCSPKSGHDTVSWYQQALGQGPQFIFQYYEEEERQRGNFPDRFSGHQFPNYSSELNVNALLLGDSALYLCASSFGGGSTDTQYFGPGTRLTVL.

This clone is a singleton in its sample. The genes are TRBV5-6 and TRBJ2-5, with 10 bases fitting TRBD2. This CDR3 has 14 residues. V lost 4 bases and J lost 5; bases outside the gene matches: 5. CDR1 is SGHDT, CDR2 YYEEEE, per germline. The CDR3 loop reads CASSPAGGPETQYF. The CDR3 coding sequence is TGTGCCAGCAGCCCAGCGGGGGGGCCGGAGACCCAGTACTTC.

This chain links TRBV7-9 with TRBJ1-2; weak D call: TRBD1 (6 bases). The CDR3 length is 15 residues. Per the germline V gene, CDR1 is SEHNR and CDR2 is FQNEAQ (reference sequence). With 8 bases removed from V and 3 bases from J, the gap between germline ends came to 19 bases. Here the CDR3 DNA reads TGTGCCAGCTCGCAAACGGTACCAGGGGACTATGGCTACACCTTC. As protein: CASSQTVPGDYGYTF. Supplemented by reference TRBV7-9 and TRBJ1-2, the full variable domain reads DTGVSQNPRHKITKRGQNVTFRCDPISEHNRLYWYRQTLGQGPEFLTYFQNEAQLEKSRLLSDRFSAERPKGSFSTLEIQRTEQGDSAMYLCASSQTVPGDYGYTFGSGTRLTVV.

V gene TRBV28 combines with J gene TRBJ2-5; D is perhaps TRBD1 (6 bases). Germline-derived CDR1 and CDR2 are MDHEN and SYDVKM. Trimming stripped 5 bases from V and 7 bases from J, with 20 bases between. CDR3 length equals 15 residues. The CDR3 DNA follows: TGTGCCAGCAGTCGGTTGACAGGTTCAAGAGGGACCCAGTACTTC. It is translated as CASSRLTGSRGTQYF.

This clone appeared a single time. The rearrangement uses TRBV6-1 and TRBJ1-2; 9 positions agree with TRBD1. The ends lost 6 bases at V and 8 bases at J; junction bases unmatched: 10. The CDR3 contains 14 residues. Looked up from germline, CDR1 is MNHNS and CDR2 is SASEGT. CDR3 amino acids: CASRPGQGYGGYTF. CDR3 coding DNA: TGTGCCAGCAGACCGGGACAGGGCTATGGAGGCTACACCTTC.

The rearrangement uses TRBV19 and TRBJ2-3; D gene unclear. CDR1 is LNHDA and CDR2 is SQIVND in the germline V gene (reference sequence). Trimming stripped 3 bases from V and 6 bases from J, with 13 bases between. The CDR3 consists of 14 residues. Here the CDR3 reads CASSIEVSSDTQYF. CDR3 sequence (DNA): TGTGCCAGTAGTATCGAGGTTTCCTCGGATACGCAGTATTTT.

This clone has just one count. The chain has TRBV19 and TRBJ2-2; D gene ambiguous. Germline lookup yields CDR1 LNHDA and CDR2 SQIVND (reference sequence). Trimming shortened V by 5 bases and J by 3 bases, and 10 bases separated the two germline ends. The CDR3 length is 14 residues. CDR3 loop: CASSGQVDTGELFF. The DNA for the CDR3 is TGTGCCAGTAGTGGGCAGGTAGACACCGGGGAGCTGTTTTTT.

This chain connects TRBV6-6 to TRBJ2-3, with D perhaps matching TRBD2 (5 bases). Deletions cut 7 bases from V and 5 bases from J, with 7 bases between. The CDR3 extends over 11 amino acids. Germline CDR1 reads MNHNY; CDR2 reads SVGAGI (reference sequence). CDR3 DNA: TGTGCCAGCAAGGCGGGAGATACGCAGTATTTT. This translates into CASKAGDTQYF.